The 17 T cell receptor beta chains in this list originate from one sample, sequenced in a study of T cell changes during pregnancy in multiple sclerosis (dated by TCRdb to the late 2010s). Library preparation employed the immunoSEQ multiplex PCR assay. What TCRdb holds here is the immuneACCESS table cut down to in-frame rearrangements. Part of the clones is not present; checked against another copy, under half of the missing clones reflect an unresolved V gene, and the others are unexplained. Here the sample has fewer than 90,000 clones; approximately 92% occur a single time. The ten largest clones capture more than 0.9% of the sample. Sequencing used peripheral blood, obtained in the first trimester of pregnancy. The receptor source for this set is a female donor with multiple sclerosis, enrolled in a pregnancy study.

J is TRBJ2-7 and V is TRBV6-5; 7 nucleotides agree with TRBD2. Germline V CDR1 and CDR2: MNHEY, SVGAGI. The CDR3 consists of 13 residues. V was clipped by 6 bases and J by 3 bases; unmatched bases: 5. The CDR3: CASSRGTNYEQYF. Here the CDR3 DNA reads TGTGCCAGCAGCCGGGGGACTAACTACGAGCAGTACTTC.

This clone was recorded only once. The chain couples TRBV6-5 to TRBJ1-1; TRBD1 might be the D (5 bases). The CDR3 has 15 amino acids. Germline CDR1 and CDR2: MNHEY and SVGAGI. The ends were cut back, 6 bases at V and 0 bases at J, with 14 bases in the middle. The CDR3: CASRRTGKMNTEAFF. For the CDR3, the DNA is TGTGCCAGCAGACGAACAGGAAAAATGAACACTGAAGCTTTCTTT.

The chain is built from TRBV13 and TRBJ2-3; 9 nucleotides line up with TRBD2. The CDR3 has 18 residues. Germline V lookup: CDR1 PRHDT, CDR2 FYEKMQ (reference sequence). The junction had 14 bases not matched to a gene; V was cut back by 3 bases and J by 4 bases. Here the CDR3 DNA reads TGTGCCAGCAGCTTGCGGCGGGAGGGCCCTCTGCCCCCAGATACGCAGTATTTT. It encodes CASSLRREGPLPPDTQYF. Filled out from reference TRBV13 and TRBJ2-3, the complete variable domain reads AAGVIQSPRHLIKEKRETATLKCYPIPRHDTVYWYQQGPGQDPQFLISFYEKMQSDKGSIPDRFSAQQFSDYHSELNMSSLELGDSALYFCASSLRREGPLPPDTQYFGPGTRLTVL.

The chain employs TRBV5-1 and TRBJ2-7, with 11 positions matching TRBD2. V lost 2 bases, J lost 0 bases, and 13 bases stayed unmatched. Germline V lookup: CDR1 SGHRS, CDR2 YFSETQ. The CDR3 extends over 19 amino acids. The CDR3 coding sequence is TGCGCCAGCAGCTTCCGTGTGTTAGCGGGAGGGCCTACCTCCTACGAGCAGTACTTC. This translates into CASSFRVLAGGPTSYEQYF.

The chain joins TRBV9 to TRBJ1-4, with D maybe TRBD1 (6 bases). Trimming removed 4 bases from V and 0 bases from J, with 10 bases in between. Germline V gene lookup returns CDR1 SGDLS and CDR2 YYNGEE. The CDR3 runs to 15 residues. CDR3 region: CASSPTGTTNEKLFF. The CDR3 region has the DNA TGTGCCAGCAGCCCTACAGGGACAACTAATGAAAAACTGTTTTTT.

This chain links TRBV13 with TRBJ2-3; 7 bases map to TRBD2. Germline V gives CDR1 PRHDT, CDR2 FYEKMQ (reference sequence). With 5 bases clipped from V and 2 bases from J, the junction kept 4 bases outside the gene matches. This CDR3 comprises 14 residues. The CDR3 sequence: CASSPRETTDTQYF. The CDR3 bases are TGTGCCAGCAGCCCGCGGGAGACCACAGATACGCAGTATTTT.

The V and J genes are TRBV5-4 and TRBJ2-3, with D perhaps matching TRBD2 (5 bases). Germline V lookup: CDR1 SGHNT, CDR2 YYREEE (reference sequence). This CDR3 has 15 residues. V was clipped by 4 bases and J by 0 bases, with 12 bases between them. CDR3 in amino acids: CASSAQLGSTDTQYF. The CDR3 DNA reads TGTGCCAGCAGCGCACAACTAGGGAGCACAGATACGCAGTATTTT. Variable domain in full (rest from reference TRBV5-4 and TRBJ2-3): ETGVTQSPTHLIKTRGQQVTLRCSSQSGHNTVSWYQQALGQGPQFIFQYYREEENGRGNFPPRFSGLQFPNYSSELNVNALELDDSALYLCASSAQLGSTDTQYFGPGTRLTVL.

This clone showed up just once. The rearrangement joins TRBV10-3 to TRBJ1-4, with 7 bases matching TRBD1. Germline V CDR1 and CDR2: ENHRY, SYGVKD. The CDR3 consists of 17 residues. The trim removed 6 bases at V and 0 bases at J, leaving 10 bases unmatched. The chain's CDR3 is CAISETPQGTTNEKLFF. CDR3 DNA sequence: TGTGCCATCAGCGAGACCCCACAGGGGACAACTAATGAAAAACTGTTTTTT.

The chain links TRBV9 to TRBJ2-7, with TRBD2 matching 11 bases. CDR1 SGDLS and CDR2 YYNGEE come from the germline V gene. The V segment lost 2 bases and the J segment 6 bases; nucleotides outside the gene matches: 1. The CDR3 is 13 amino acids. The CDR3 DNA reads TGTGCCAGCAGCGTGCTAGCGGGAGGCGAGCAGTACTTC. Amino acid sequence: CASSVLAGGEQYF.

The chain recombines TRBV12-5 with TRBJ1-4, with D possibly matching TRBD1 (6 bases). Germline V CDR1 and CDR2: LGHNT, FRNRAP. Trimming pared 6 bases from V and 7 bases from J, leaving 6 bases between. This CDR3 is 11 amino acids long. CDR3 bases: TGTGCTAGTGGGGGGGCTGAAAAACTGTTTTTT. Translated: CASGGAEKLFF. The full variable domain, with the rest looked up from reference TRBV12-5 and TRBJ1-4, is DARVTQTPRHKVTEMGQEVTMRCQPILGHNTVFWYRQTMMQGLELLAYFRNRAPLDDSGMPKDRFSAEMPDATLATLKIQPSEPRDSAVYFCASGGAEKLFFGSGTQLSVL.

This chain joins TRBV5-1 and TRBJ2-7; a possible D gene is TRBD1 (6 bases). Germline V CDR1 and CDR2: SGHRS, YFSETQ. V was pared by 5 bases and J by 2 bases, with 17 bases between. The CDR3 loop spans 15 amino acids. The CDR3 sequence is CASRNRAGETYEQYF. The CDR3 DNA is TGCGCCAGCAGAAATCGGGCAGGGGAGACCTACGAGCAGTACTTC.

V is TRBV7-3 and J is TRBJ1-1; possibly TRBD1 for D (6 bases). The CDR3 consists of 15 residues. The V gene lost 5 bases and the J gene lost 5 bases, with 18 bases spanning the gap. The V gene's germline CDR1 is SGHTA and CDR2 FQGTGA. The CDR3 nucleotides read TGTGCCAGCAGCCCCGAAGGGGGAAGAGGGACTGAAGCTTTCTTT. Residues: CASSPEGGRGTEAFF.

The table lists this clone with a count of one. The V and J genes are TRBV2 and TRBJ2-4, with a weak D call TRBD1 (5 bases). This CDR3 spans 15 amino acids. V shed 3 bases and J shed 4 bases, with 13 bases lying between them. Per the germline V gene, CDR1 is SNHLY and CDR2 is FYNNEI. The CDR3 DNA reads as TGTGCCAGCAGTGACTGGGCAGGGTTGAAAAACATTCAGTACTTC. It translates to CASSDWAGLKNIQYF.

The J gene is TRBJ2-2, the V gene TRBV7-8; D gene ambiguous. Germline CDR1 and CDR2: SGHVS and FQNEAQ. The CDR3 is 14 amino acids. Trimming took 5 bases from V and 2 from J, leaving 9 bases between them. CDR3 amino acids: CASSRRLNTGELFF. DNA of the CDR3: TGTGCCAGCAGCCGCCGACTTAACACCGGGGAGCTGTTTTTT.

In its sample, this clone was seen once. This sequence joins TRBV5-4 and TRBJ2-1; 9 nucleotides match TRBD2. The CDR3 is made up of 17 amino acids. CDR1 SGHNT and CDR2 YYREEE come from the germline V gene (reference sequence). The V and J ends lost 6 bases and 0 bases, in that order; junction bases with no gene match: 10. In DNA, the CDR3 is TGTGCCAGCAATGCCCTAGCGGGACCCAGCTCCTACAATGAGCAGTTCTTC. This gives the protein CASNALAGPSSYNEQFF.

There are a few counts of this clone. CDR3 bases: TGTGCCAGCAGTTTACGGGAGGGTTACACTGAAGCTTTCTTT. It specifies CASSLREGYTEAFF. The rearrangement joins TRBV27 to TRBJ1-1; D uncertain. Germline V gene lookup returns CDR1 MNHEY and CDR2 SMNVEV (reference sequence). Trimming took 2 bases from V and 3 from J, leaving 10 bases between them. This CDR3 contains 14 residues.

The V gene is TRBV5-1, the J gene TRBJ2-3, with 9 bases fitting TRBD1. Germline V lookup: CDR1 SGHRS, CDR2 YFSETQ. After removal of 1 base from V and 3 bases from J, the junction contained 3 bases not matched to a gene. The CDR3 runs to 15 residues. This chain's CDR3 is CASSLRGTGTDTQYF. CDR3 in DNA: TGCGCCAGCAGCTTGCGGGGGACAGGGACAGATACGCAGTATTTT. Together with reference TRBV5-1 and TRBJ2-3, the CDR3 gives the full variable domain: KAGVTQTPRYLIKTRGQQVTLSCSPISGHRSVSWYQQTPGQGLQFLFEYFSETQRNKGNFPGRFSGRQFSNSRSEMNVSTLELGDSALYLCASSLRGTGTDTQYFGPGTRLTVL.